These T cell receptor beta chains were read from a single sample in a study of long-term antiretroviral therapy in people with HIV. Using immunoSEQ multiplex PCR, the repertoire was profiled, and TCRdb retains in-frame clones only, with some absent. The sample lists tens of thousands of clones, roughly 89% occurring once. The material sequenced was unsorted PBMCs, taken 0.4 years after starting antiretroviral therapy. The receptors come from a man younger than 30 with HIV. Both conserved end residues are part of each CDR3. A D gene is named only where the DNA matches it firmly. Size is omitted from some rows. Given values are once, few, many or a class for expanded clones.

d_gene: -
v_gene: TRBV19
j_gene: TRBJ1-1
abundance: -
CDR3aa: CASRYAPLGQNTEAFF

d_gene: -
v_gene: TRBV9
j_gene: TRBJ2-1
abundance: -
CDR3aa: CASSATGSPYNEQFF

d_gene: -
v_gene: TRBV30
j_gene: TRBJ1-1
abundance: -
CDR3aa: CAWSSWGRWTEAFF

d_gene: TRBD1
v_gene: TRBV28
j_gene: TRBJ1-5
abundance: -
CDR3aa: CASRKGAPVYSNQPQHF

d_gene: -
v_gene: TRBV9
j_gene: TRBJ1-1
abundance: -
CDR3aa: CASSVDAGVKTEAFF

d_gene: -
v_gene: TRBV7-9
j_gene: TRBJ1-2
abundance: -
CDR3aa: CASSSVRDIANYGYTF

d_gene: -
v_gene: TRBV19
j_gene: TRBJ2-7
abundance: -
CDR3aa: CASSISPNLYEQYF

d_gene: -
v_gene: TRBV28
j_gene: TRBJ1-1
abundance: -
CDR3aa: CASRPVGDGEAFF

d_gene: -
v_gene: TRBV5-6
j_gene: TRBJ2-7
abundance: -
CDR3aa: CASSLVGYEQYF

d_gene: -
v_gene: TRBV11-2
j_gene: TRBJ2-7
abundance: -
CDR3aa: CASSPGRAEEQYF

d_gene: TRBD1
v_gene: TRBV5-4
j_gene: TRBJ1-3
abundance: -
CDR3aa: CASSPFPDRDRTLSGNTIYF

d_gene: -
v_gene: TRBV27
j_gene: TRBJ2-1
abundance: -
CDR3aa: CASSLSGSYNEQFF

d_gene: -
v_gene: TRBV15
j_gene: TRBJ2-1
abundance: -
CDR3aa: CATGRRSYNEQFF

d_gene: TRBD1
v_gene: TRBV6-1
j_gene: TRBJ2-7
abundance: -
CDR3aa: CASSEEGQGAFPLWNEQYF

d_gene: TRBD1
v_gene: TRBV27
j_gene: TRBJ2-7
abundance: -
CDR3aa: CASSLSGQFYEQYF

d_gene: -
v_gene: TRBV5-6
j_gene: TRBJ1-5
abundance: few
CDR3aa: CASSLAQDAGNQPQHF

d_gene: TRBD1
v_gene: TRBV2
j_gene: TRBJ2-7
abundance: -
CDR3aa: CATTGTVDYEQYF

d_gene: -
v_gene: TRBV7-9
j_gene: TRBJ1-1
abundance: -
CDR3aa: CASSGTRQMNTEAFF

d_gene: TRBD1
v_gene: TRBV2
j_gene: TRBJ1-4
abundance: -
CDR3aa: CASSPLPGQGGEKLFF

d_gene: TRBD1
v_gene: TRBV10-3
j_gene: TRBJ2-1
abundance: -
CDR3aa: CAISDPDRGLYNEQFF

d_gene: -
v_gene: TRBV7-9
j_gene: TRBJ2-1
abundance: once
CDR3aa: CASSFPRLRTTSSYNEQFF

d_gene: -
v_gene: TRBV9
j_gene: TRBJ2-1
abundance: once
CDR3aa: CASSVDPPGPSYNEQFF

d_gene: -
v_gene: TRBV5-1
j_gene: TRBJ2-7
abundance: -
CDR3aa: CASSYRDTSYEQYF

d_gene: -
v_gene: TRBV19
j_gene: TRBJ1-5
abundance: -
CDR3aa: CASSHGDPGGSQPQHF

d_gene: -
v_gene: TRBV7-2
j_gene: TRBJ2-7
abundance: medium-sized
CDR3aa: CASSQGPLEQYF

d_gene: -
v_gene: TRBV5-1
j_gene: TRBJ2-1
abundance: -
CDR3aa: CASSFPRERYNEQFF

d_gene: -
v_gene: TRBV14
j_gene: TRBJ1-4
abundance: -
CDR3aa: CASSQGQATNEKLFF

d_gene: TRBD2
v_gene: TRBV5-4
j_gene: TRBJ2-2
abundance: few
CDR3aa: CASSLVRGSTGELFF

d_gene: -
v_gene: TRBV9
j_gene: TRBJ1-1
abundance: -
CDR3aa: CASSSDPETAFF

d_gene: -
v_gene: TRBV6-5
j_gene: TRBJ1-6
abundance: -
CDR3aa: CASSYYSSPLHF

d_gene: TRBD1
v_gene: TRBV5-6
j_gene: TRBJ2-7
abundance: once
CDR3aa: CASSSGTGAEQYF

d_gene: TRBD2
v_gene: TRBV4-3
j_gene: TRBJ2-7
abundance: -
CDR3aa: CASSQTVTSGSLYEQYF

d_gene: -
v_gene: TRBV28
j_gene: TRBJ2-1
abundance: -
CDR3aa: CASSLGDTEVGEQFF

d_gene: -
v_gene: TRBV5-1
j_gene: TRBJ2-1
abundance: -
CDR3aa: CASSFGDSFYNEQFF

d_gene: -
v_gene: TRBV4-3
j_gene: TRBJ2-3
abundance: -
CDR3aa: CASSQGAGTSLTDTQYF

d_gene: -
v_gene: TRBV11-3
j_gene: TRBJ2-2
abundance: -
CDR3aa: CASSGSSNTGELFF

d_gene: TRBD1
v_gene: TRBV5-8
j_gene: TRBJ2-7
abundance: -
CDR3aa: CASSLRTGQGVTSYEQYF

d_gene: TRBD1
v_gene: TRBV6-5
j_gene: TRBJ2-5
abundance: -
CDR3aa: CASSSHPGQGGETQYF

d_gene: -
v_gene: TRBV7-9
j_gene: TRBJ2-7
abundance: -
CDR3aa: CASSRGNSYEQYF

d_gene: TRBD2
v_gene: TRBV6-5
j_gene: TRBJ2-3
abundance: once
CDR3aa: CASSSGTSGGADTQYF

d_gene: -
v_gene: TRBV7-8
j_gene: TRBJ2-7
abundance: -
CDR3aa: CASSFGDVGIFYEQYF

d_gene: -
v_gene: TRBV9
j_gene: TRBJ1-3
abundance: few
CDR3aa: CASSVVGDGNTIYF

d_gene: -
v_gene: TRBV7-8
j_gene: TRBJ2-5
abundance: -
CDR3aa: CASSLAGAETQYF

d_gene: -
v_gene: TRBV6-5
j_gene: TRBJ2-7
abundance: -
CDR3aa: CASSYSGAGGGYEQYF